The T cell receptor (beta chain) under discussion was sequenced for a study of blood T cell repertoires in COVID-19. Study information: Some COVID-19 samples were acute and others convalescent; all came from the United States, Italy and Spain.

This CDR3 comprises 14 residues. Germline values: CDR1 MNHEY, CDR2 SVGAGI. V lost 9 bases and J lost 3; bases outside the gene matches: 2. Study processing details: Amplification of reference gene primers provided the estimated nucleated cell counts. Sequenced by immunoSEQ multiplex PCR; TCRdb stores in-frame clones only, minus some. D and trimming come from the DNA, and the V and J calls and clone size come from that table. The table shows about 250,000 clones, with roughly 85% occurring only once. This clone has more than one count but fewer than ten. The sequenced material came from peripheral blood. This clonotype was obtained from a woman under 40 with active or convalescent COVID-19. The rearrangement links TRBV6-5 to TRBJ2-2; 12 positions agree with TRBD2. CDR3 in DNA: TGTGCCAGTAGACTAGCGGGGGACACCGGGGAGCTGTTTTTT. This codes for CASRLAGDTGELFF.